This section outlines one T cell receptor (beta chain) sequence together with its context. The data were obtained in a study of blood T cell repertoires in COVID-19. Study context: The samples span acute and convalescent COVID-19 from the United States, Italy and Spain. T cells, B-cell-depleted T cells, or PBMCs supplied cDNA or gDNA.

The junction had 10 bases not matched to a gene; V was cut back by 2 bases and J by 5 bases. The CDR3 contains 16 residues. From germline, CDR1 is KGHSH and CDR2 LQKENI. As handled by the study authors: Estimation of nucleated cell counts was performed using reference gene primer amplification. Sequencing used immunoSEQ multiplex PCR; TCRdb keeps in-frame clones, though not all of them. Clone size and V and J calls were adopted from that table, with D and trimming inferred from the DNA. The repertoire holds 90,000 or so clones, with nearly 90% as singletons. The sample consisted of peripheral blood. This receptor was obtained from a woman older than 75 with active or convalescent COVID-19. J is TRBJ2-7 and V is TRBV18; TRBD2 matches at 9 bases. The CDR3: CASSPSAGGFSDEQYF. As DNA, the CDR3 is TGTGCCAGCTCACCATCGGCGGGGGGGTTTTCCGACGAGCAGTACTTC. The full variable domain, with the rest looked up from reference TRBV18 and TRBJ2-7, is NAGVMQNPRHLVRRRGQEARLRCSPMKGHSHVYWYRQLPEEGLKFMVYLQKENIIDESGMPKERFSAEFPKEGPSILRIQQVVRGDSAAYFCASSPSAGGFSDEQYFGPGTRLTVT.